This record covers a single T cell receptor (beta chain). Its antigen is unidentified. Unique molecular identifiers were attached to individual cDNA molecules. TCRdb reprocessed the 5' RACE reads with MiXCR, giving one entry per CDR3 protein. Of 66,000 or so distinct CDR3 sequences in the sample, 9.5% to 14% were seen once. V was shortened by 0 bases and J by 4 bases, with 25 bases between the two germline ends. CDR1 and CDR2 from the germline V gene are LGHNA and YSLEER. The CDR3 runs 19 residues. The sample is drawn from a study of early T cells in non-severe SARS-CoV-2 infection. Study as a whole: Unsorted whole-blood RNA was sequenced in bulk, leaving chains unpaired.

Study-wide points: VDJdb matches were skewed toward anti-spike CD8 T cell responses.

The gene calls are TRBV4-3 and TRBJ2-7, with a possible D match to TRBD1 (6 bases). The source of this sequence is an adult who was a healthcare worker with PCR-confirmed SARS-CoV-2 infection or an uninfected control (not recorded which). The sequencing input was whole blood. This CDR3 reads CASSQDRAGTSPRPYEQYF. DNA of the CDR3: TGCGCCAGCAGCCAAGATCGGGCCGGGACATCCCCACGGCCTTACGAGCAGTACTTC.